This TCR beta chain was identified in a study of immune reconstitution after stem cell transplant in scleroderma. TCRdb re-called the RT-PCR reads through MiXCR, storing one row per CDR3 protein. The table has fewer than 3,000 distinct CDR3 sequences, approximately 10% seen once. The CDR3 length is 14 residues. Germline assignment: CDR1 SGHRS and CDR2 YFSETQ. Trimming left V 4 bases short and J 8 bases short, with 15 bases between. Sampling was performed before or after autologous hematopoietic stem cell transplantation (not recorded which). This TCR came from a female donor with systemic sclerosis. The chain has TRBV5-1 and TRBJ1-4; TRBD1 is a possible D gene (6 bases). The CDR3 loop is CASSTSGVWEKLFF. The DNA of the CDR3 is TGCGCCAGCAGCACCTCAGGGGTGTGGGAAAAACTGTTTTTT. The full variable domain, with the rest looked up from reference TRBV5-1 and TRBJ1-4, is KAGVTQTPRYLIKTRGQQVTLSCSPISGHRSVSWYQQTPGQGLQFLFEYFSETQRNKGNFPGRFSGRQFSNSRSEMNVSTLELGDSALYLCASSTSGVWEKLFFGSGTQLSVL.